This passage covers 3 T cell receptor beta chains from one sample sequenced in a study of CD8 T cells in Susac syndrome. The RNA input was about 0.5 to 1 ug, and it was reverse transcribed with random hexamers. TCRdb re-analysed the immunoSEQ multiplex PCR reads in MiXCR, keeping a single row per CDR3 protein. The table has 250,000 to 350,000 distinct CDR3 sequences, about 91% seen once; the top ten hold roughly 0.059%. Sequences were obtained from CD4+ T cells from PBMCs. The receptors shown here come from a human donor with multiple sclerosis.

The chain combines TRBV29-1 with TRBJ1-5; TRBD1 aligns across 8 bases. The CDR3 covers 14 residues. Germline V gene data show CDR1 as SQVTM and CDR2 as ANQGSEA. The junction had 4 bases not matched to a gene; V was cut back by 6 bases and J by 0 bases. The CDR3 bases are TGCAGCGTGGCAACAGGGGGTAGCAATCAGCCCCAGCATTTT. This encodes CSVATGGSNQPQHF.

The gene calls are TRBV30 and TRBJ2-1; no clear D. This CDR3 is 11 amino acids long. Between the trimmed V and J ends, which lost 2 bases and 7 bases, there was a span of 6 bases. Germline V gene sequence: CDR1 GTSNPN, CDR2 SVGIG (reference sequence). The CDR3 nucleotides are TGTGCCTGGAGTCCCCTTAATGAGCAGTTCTTC. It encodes CAWSPLNEQFF.

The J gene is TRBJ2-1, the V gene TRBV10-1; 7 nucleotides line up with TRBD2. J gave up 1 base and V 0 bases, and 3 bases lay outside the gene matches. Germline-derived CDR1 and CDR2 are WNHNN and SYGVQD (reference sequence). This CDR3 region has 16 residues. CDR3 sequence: CASSESAGPSYNEQFF. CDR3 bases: TGCGCCAGCAGTGAGTCAGCGGGGCCTTCCTACAATGAGCAGTTCTTC.